A single sample is the source of the 18 T cell receptor beta chains below, sequenced in a study of blood T cell repertoires in COVID-19. Libraries were prepared by immunoSEQ multiplex PCR; TCRdb keeps only in-frame clonotypes and omits some of them. The data hold about 89,000 clones, with 65% to 80% observed a single time. Sequenced input: peripheral blood. The origin of the receptors is a human donor in a cohort sampled during active COVID-19.

V gene TRBV7-9 combines with J gene TRBJ1-5; 10 nucleotides match TRBD1. The CDR3 sequence is 12 residues long. CDR1 and CDR2 from the germline V gene are SEHNR and FQNEAQ (reference sequence). J lost 12 bases, V lost 6 bases, and 5 bases had no gene match. The CDR3 bases are TGTGCCAGCAGTTACCGGGACAGGGGCCAGCATTTT. This sequence encodes CASSYRDRGQHF.

This sequence joins TRBV4-2 and TRBJ2-1, with 7 nucleotides matching TRBD1. Germline CDR1 and CDR2: LGHNA and YNFKEQ. The CDR3 has 14 residues. V lost 0 bases, J lost 8 bases, and 4 bases stayed unmatched. The CDR3 DNA sequence: TGTGCCAGCAGCCAAGAGGGACAGCTCCATGAGCAGTTCTTC. This translates into CASSQEGQLHEQFF.

This clone showed up just a few times. The V call is TRBV19, the J call TRBJ2-7; D is unclear. This CDR3 is 15 amino acids long. V dropped 4 bases and J dropped 0 bases, with 13 bases sitting between them. CDR1 is LNHDA, CDR2 SQIVND, per germline (reference sequence). This CDR3 is CASSNSRSSSYEQYF. DNA for the CDR3: TGTGCCAGTAGTAACAGCCGATCGAGCTCCTACGAGCAGTACTTC.

The genes are TRBV18 and TRBJ2-2; tentatively, D is TRBD2 (5 bases). The ends were cut back, 3 bases at V and 4 bases at J, with 15 bases in the middle. The germline V gene has CDR1 KGHSH and CDR2 LQKENI. CDR3 size: 16 residues. DNA for the CDR3: TGTGCCAGCTCACCTCAGAATAGCGAGATCACCGGGGAGCTGTTTTTT. Its protein product is CASSPQNSEITGELFF. Based on the CDR3 plus reference TRBV18 and TRBJ2-2, the full variable domain is NAGVMQNPRHLVRRRGQEARLRCSPMKGHSHVYWYRQLPEEGLKFMVYLQKENIIDESGMPKERFSAEFPKEGPSILRIQQVVRGDSAAYFCASSPQNSEITGELFFGEGSRLTVL.

This clone was counted between two and nine times. The chain couples TRBV5-6 to TRBJ2-7; TRBD2 agrees at 7 bases. The germline CDR1 and CDR2 sequences are SGHDT and YYEEEE. Trimming removed 2 bases from V and 4 bases from J; junction bases left unmatched: 3. CDR3 length: 13 residues. In DNA, the CDR3 is TGTGCCAGCAGCTTCGGCGGGAGTTACGAGCAGTACTTC. This encodes CASSFGGSYEQYF.

This clone was seen a handful of times. The chain uses TRBV25-1 and TRBJ2-1; no clear D. V lost 6 bases, J lost 7 bases, and 19 bases lay in between. This CDR3 comprises 15 residues. The germline V gene has CDR1 MGHDK and CDR2 SYGVNS. The CDR3 protein is CASRARSVLGNEQFF. For the CDR3, the DNA is TGTGCCAGCAGGGCAAGAAGCGTGCTGGGTAATGAGCAGTTCTTC.

The chain employs TRBV5-4 and TRBJ2-7; D is uncertain. CDR1 and CDR2 (germline): SGHNT, YYREEE (reference sequence). Trimming cost V 4 bases and J 7 bases, with 9 bases left between them. The CDR3 is 11 amino acids. For the CDR3, the DNA is TGTGCCAGCAGCAGCCCGTGGGAGCAGTACTTC. Encoded protein: CASSSPWEQYF. Using reference TRBV5-4 and TRBJ2-7 for the parts outside the CDR3, the full variable domain is ETGVTQSPTHLIKTRGQQVTLRCSSQSGHNTVSWYQQALGQGPQFIFQYYREEENGRGNFPPRFSGLQFPNYSSELNVNALELDDSALYLCASSSPWEQYFGPGTRLTVT.

This sequence joins TRBV29-1 and TRBJ1-1, with D perhaps matching TRBD1 (5 bases). Germline V gene data show CDR1 as SQVTM and CDR2 as ANQGSEA. V lost 8 bases to trimming and J lost 4 bases, with 23 bases between them. The CDR3 length is 15 residues. The CDR3 sequence is CSPTVTTQGGTEAFF. DNA for the CDR3: TGCAGCCCTACCGTCACTACCCAGGGAGGCACTGAAGCTTTCTTT.

This chain joins TRBV3-1 (or the pseudogene TRBV3-2) and TRBJ2-5; no definite D call. CDR3 length equals 12 residues. The V gene lost 4 bases and the J gene lost 4 bases, with 7 bases spanning the gap. Germline-derived CDR1 and CDR2 are LGHDT and YNNKEL (reference sequence). CDR3 protein: CASSPSGETQYF. DNA of the CDR3: TGTGCCAGCAGCCCTAGTGGAGAGACCCAGTACTTC.

This chain joins TRBV6-2 or TRBV6-3 and TRBJ1-5; 8 nucleotides match TRBD1. The germline gives CDR1 MNHEY, CDR2 SVGEGT. This CDR3 is built from 16 residues. Trimming took 5 bases from V and 3 from J; bases not matched to a gene: 9. CDR3 coding DNA: TGTGCCAGCAGTACGCCCCGGGACAGGTCCAATCAGCCCCAGCATTTT. Residues: CASSTPRDRSNQPQHF.

This chain joins TRBV18 and TRBJ2-1; maybe TRBD2 (6 bases). V lost 3 bases and J lost 5, with 23 bases in between. The CDR3 runs to 18 residues. In germline, CDR1 is KGHSH, CDR2 LQKENI. The CDR3 sequence is CASSPHAVGGTGDNEQFF. The CDR3 DNA follows: TGTGCCAGCTCACCCCACGCGGTGGGCGGGACGGGGGACAATGAGCAGTTCTTC.

The chain uses TRBV28 and TRBJ1-5; no reliable D call. The germline V gene encodes CDR1 MDHEN and CDR2 SYDVKM. This CDR3 is 12 amino acids long. V lost 7 bases, J lost 3 bases, and 7 bases lay in between. CDR3 in amino acids: CASTSPNQPQHF. CDR3 bases: TGTGCCAGCACCTCCCCCAATCAGCCCCAGCATTTT.

This clone was observed a handful of times. The rearrangement joins TRBV4-1 to TRBJ2-7; D gene ambiguous. Germline V gene sequence: CDR1 MGHRA, CDR2 YSYEKL. The CDR3 has 14 amino acids. Trimming removed 0 bases at V and 6 bases at J, with 12 bases between. In DNA form, the CDR3 reads TGCGCCAGCAGCCAAGACCCGACAATAGGCGAGCAGTACTTC. Its protein is CASSQDPTIGEQYF.

V gene TRBV7-2 combines with J gene TRBJ1-5, with 9 positions matching TRBD1. The germline CDR1 and CDR2 sequences are SGHTA and FQGNSA. CDR3 length: 18 amino acids. V shed 5 bases, J shed 3 bases, and the junction held 14 bases outside the gene matches. The CDR3 coding sequence is TGTGCCAGCAGCCTAATTTCCACAGGGGGCAGGGACAATCAGCCCCAGCATTTT. It translates to CASSLISTGGRDNQPQHF.

This rearrangement joins TRBV11-1 to TRBJ2-7, with TRBD2 matching 7 bases. CDR1 is SGHAT, CDR2 FQDESV, per germline (reference sequence). V was pared by 1 base and J by 6 bases, with 3 bases of the junction left unmatched. The length of the CDR3 is 13 residues. CDR3 in amino acids: CASSLGWTSEQYF. The CDR3 coding sequence is TGTGCCAGCAGCTTAGGGTGGACTAGCGAGCAGTACTTC.

V is TRBV5-1 and J is TRBJ2-1; no reliable D call. The ends were cut back, 1 base at V and 2 bases at J, with 7 bases in the middle. The CDR3 length is 14 residues. Germline V gives CDR1 SGHRS, CDR2 YFSETQ. The CDR3 bases are TGCGCCAGCAGCTTGTACGGTACCTACAATGAGCAGTTCTTC. This encodes CASSLYGTYNEQFF.

The rearrangement links TRBV18 to TRBJ2-5, with D unresolved. Germline lookup yields CDR1 KGHSH and CDR2 LQKENI. V dropped 2 bases and J dropped 5 bases, with 9 bases sitting between them. The CDR3 spans 13 residues. CDR3 nucleotide sequence: TGTGCCAGCTCACCAGGGCTTGGGGAGACCCAGTACTTC. It translates to CASSPGLGETQYF.

The chain carries TRBV13 and TRBJ2-7; TRBD2 matches 11 bases. The V segment lost 5 bases and the J segment 4 bases; nucleotides outside the gene matches: 4. There are 14 residues in the CDR3. CDR1 is PRHDT and CDR2 is FYEKMQ in the germline V gene (reference sequence). CDR3 nucleotide sequence: TGTGCCAGCAGCAAAATAGCGGGAGGGTACGAGCAGTACTTC. It yields the protein CASSKIAGGYEQYF.